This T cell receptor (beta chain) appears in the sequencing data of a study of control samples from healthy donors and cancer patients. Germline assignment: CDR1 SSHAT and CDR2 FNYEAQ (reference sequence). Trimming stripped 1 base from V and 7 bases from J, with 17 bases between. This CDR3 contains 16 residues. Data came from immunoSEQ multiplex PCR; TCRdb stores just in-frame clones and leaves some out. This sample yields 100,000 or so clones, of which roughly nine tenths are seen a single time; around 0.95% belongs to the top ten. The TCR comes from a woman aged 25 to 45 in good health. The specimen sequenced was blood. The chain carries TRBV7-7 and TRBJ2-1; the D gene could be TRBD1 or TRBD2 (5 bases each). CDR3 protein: CASSLGPGAQGNEQFF. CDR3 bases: TGTGCCAGCAGCTTAGGGCCCGGGGCCCAGGGAAATGAGCAGTTCTTC.